This T cell receptor (beta chain) emerged from a study of blood T cell repertoires in COVID-19. Across the whole study: Both acute and convalescent COVID-19 samples were obtained from the United States, Italy and Spain. Nucleic acid was either cDNA or gDNA, and it came from T cells, B-cell-depleted T cells, or PBMCs.

Original methodology: Amplification from reference gene primers served as the basis for estimated nucleated cell counts. Clones were sequenced by immunoSEQ multiplex PCR, and TCRdb holds only the in-frame ones, with some missing. V and J calls and clone size are given by that table; D and trimming were obtained from the DNA. The sample has 18,000 or so clones, nearly 90% seen once. Sequencing was carried out using peripheral blood. This TCR derives from a man aged 60-69 years with active COVID-19.

For the CDR3, the DNA is TGTGCCAGCAGCGACAGGGTTGGGGGAGAGACCCAGTACTTC. Translating gives CASSDRVGGETQYF. The J gene is TRBJ2-5, the V gene TRBV7-2; 7 bases agree with TRBD1. The CDR3 is made up of 14 amino acids. Germline V gene lookup returns CDR1 SGHTA and CDR2 FQGNSA. V was clipped by 5 bases and J by 4 bases; unmatched bases: 7.